This entry features one T cell receptor (beta chain) sequence. The sample comes from a study of blood T cell repertoires in COVID-19. The wider study: Spain, Italy and the United States supplied samples that represented acute and convalescent COVID-19. Sample material is recorded as cDNA or gDNA derived from T cells, B-cell-depleted T cells, or PBMCs.

Profiling relied on immunoSEQ multiplex PCR, and the TCRdb table lists in-frame clones only, not all of them. The table records approximately 210,000 clones, around four fifths of them present only once. The sample was peripheral blood. The receptor was derived from a human donor in a cohort sampled during active COVID-19.

The CDR3 bases are TGTGCCAGTAGTATTCAAGGGGGGGCTGGCACCGGGGAGCTGTTTTTT. Translated: CASSIQGGAGTGELFF. V is TRBV19 and J is TRBJ2-2, with D perhaps matching TRBD2 (7 bases). The CDR3 runs to 16 residues. Germline CDR1 and CDR2: LNHDA and SQIVND (reference sequence). With 3 bases removed from V and 4 bases from J, the gap between germline ends came to 15 bases. Together with reference TRBV19 and TRBJ2-2, the CDR3 gives the full variable domain: DGGITQSPKYLFRKEGQNVTLSCEQNLNHDAMYWYRQDPGQGLRLIYYSQIVNDFQKGDIAEGYSVSREKKESFPLTVTSAQKNPTAFYLCASSIQGGAGTGELFFGEGSRLTVL.